Listed here are 31 T cell receptor beta chains from one sample, sequenced in a study of blood T cell repertoires in COVID-19. TCRdb's table, derived via immunoSEQ multiplex PCR, lists solely in-frame clones and lacks some. Of 190,000 or so clones listed, around 89% are singletons. The specimen was peripheral blood. These receptors all stem from a man over 45 with acute or convalescent COVID-19.

The V and J genes are TRBV2 and TRBJ2-3; D unresolved. The CDR3 is made up of 15 amino acids. V dropped 3 bases and J dropped 2 bases, with 12 bases sitting between them. The germline gives CDR1 SNHLY, CDR2 FYNNEI. In DNA, the CDR3 is TGTGCCAGCAGTGACTCAGGTTCCCCCACAGATACGCAGTATTTT. Its protein product is CASSDSGSPTDTQYF.

The V call is TRBV3-1 (or the pseudogene TRBV3-2), the J call TRBJ1-1, with unresolved D. The germline CDR1 and CDR2 sequences are LGHDT and YNNKEL (reference sequence). CDR3 length: 15 residues. V lost 1 base and J 4 bases, leaving 13 bases between the germline ends. CDR3 in DNA: TGTGCCAGCAGCCAAGTGCCGGGAATGATCACTGAAGCTTTCTTT. Amino acids: CASSQVPGMITEAFF.

The V call is TRBV28, the J call TRBJ2-2, with 7 bases matching TRBD1. The CDR3 runs 15 residues. Germline CDR1 MDHEN, CDR2 SYDVKM. The trim removed 6 bases at V and 5 bases at J, leaving 9 bases unmatched. The CDR3 nucleotides read TGTGCCAGCAGCTACCCAGGGGGTCGGACCGGGGAGCTGTTTTTT. Translated, it gives CASSYPGGRTGELFF.

This chain uses TRBV7-2 with TRBJ2-1; TRBD2 matches 10 bases. V dropped 5 bases and J dropped 0; count of bases not matched to a gene: 13. This CDR3 region has 19 residues. Germline CDR1 SGHTA, CDR2 FQGNSA. The CDR3, as DNA: TGTGCCAGCAGCACCCCAACGGCCTCTAGCGGGAGCTCCTACAATGAGCAGTTCTTC. Protein product: CASSTPTASSGSSYNEQFF.

The rearrangement uses TRBV7-3 and TRBJ2-1; D is perhaps TRBD2 (6 bases). The CDR3 runs to 19 residues. Per germline, CDR1 SGHTA and CDR2 FQGTGA. V was pared by 0 bases and J by 9 bases, with 27 bases between. In nucleotides, the CDR3 is TGTGCCAGCAGCTTAACGGGGGGTCTGGAGGGAGTGACGGTGGGTGAGCAGTTCTTC. This sequence encodes CASSLTGGLEGVTVGEQFF.

The chain carries TRBV2 and TRBJ1-5, with D maybe TRBD1 (6 bases). Germline loops: CDR1 SNHLY, CDR2 FYNNEI. The CDR3 is made up of 15 amino acids. Trimming stripped 0 bases from V and 6 bases from J, with 12 bases between. The CDR3 DNA sequence: TGTGCCAGCAGTGAAGCGCTCAGGGGTGGTCAGCCCCAGCATTTT. Amino acid sequence: CASSEALRGGQPQHF.

The CDR3 sequence: CASSYASRDYGYTF. CDR3 bases: TGTGCCAGCAGTTACGCAAGCAGGGACTATGGCTACACCTTC. V is TRBV6-2 or TRBV6-3 and J is TRBJ1-2, with D perhaps TRBD1 (5 bases). CDR1 MNHEY and CDR2 SVGEGT come from the germline V gene. This CDR3 contains 14 residues. Trimming took 2 bases from V and 3 from J, leaving 10 bases between them.

The chain couples TRBV27 to TRBJ2-1; 8 bases are shared with TRBD1. V shed 4 bases and J 0 bases; nucleotides not matched to a gene: 14. The CDR3 is 19 residues long. Germline V gene lookup returns CDR1 MNHEY and CDR2 SMNVEV (reference sequence). The DNA of the CDR3 is TGTGCCAGCAGTTCGACAGGGGCTTTTGGATTAGGCTCCTACAATGAGCAGTTCTTC. This translates into CASSSTGAFGLGSYNEQFF.

V and J are TRBV5-1 and TRBJ2-5, with D perhaps TRBD2 (7 bases). The CDR3 runs 15 residues. V was shortened by 3 bases and J by 5 bases, with 17 bases between the two germline ends. The germline V gene encodes CDR1 SGHRS and CDR2 YFSETQ. CDR3: CASSSGGPTVETQYF. The CDR3 DNA reads TGCGCCAGCAGCTCCGGGGGGCCTACGGTGGAGACCCAGTACTTC.

V usage is TRBV5-1 and J usage is TRBJ2-7; D not certain. CDR1 SGHRS and CDR2 YFSETQ come from the germline V gene. V lost 4 bases and J 5 bases, leaving 10 bases between the germline ends. The length of the CDR3 is 12 residues. The CDR3 DNA reads as TGCGCCAGCAGCCCCGAGCACGACGAGCAGTACTTC. Amino acid sequence: CASSPEHDEQYF.

This chain joins TRBV19 and TRBJ1-5; TRBD1 matches at 10 bases. CDR1 is LNHDA and CDR2 is SQIVND in the germline V gene (reference sequence). The CDR3 runs to 15 residues. V lost 2 bases and J lost 6; bases outside the gene matches: 4. The CDR3 sequence is CASSIIRDRGQPQHF. CDR3 DNA: TGTGCCAGTAGTATAATAAGGGACAGGGGTCAGCCCCAGCATTTT.

The gene calls are TRBV5-1 and TRBJ1-5; D is unclear. Trimming shortened V by 4 bases and J by 4 bases, and 12 bases separated the two germline ends. The CDR3 has 14 amino acids. Germline CDR1 reads SGHRS; CDR2 reads YFSETQ. The CDR3 sequence: CASSESHPNQPQHF. DNA of the CDR3: TGCGCCAGCAGCGAATCACACCCGAATCAGCCCCAGCATTTT.

V and J are TRBV6-5 and TRBJ2-5; D is unresolved. Germline V gene data show CDR1 as MNHEY and CDR2 as SVGAGI. This CDR3 is built from 12 residues. The V end lost 0 bases, the J end lost 4 bases, and 3 bases lay between the germline ends. CDR3 in DNA: TGTGCCAGCAGTTACTCTCGAGAGACCCAGTACTTC. Translation: CASSYSRETQYF.

This chain connects TRBV7-2 to TRBJ1-1; 7 bases match TRBD1. CDR1 SGHTA and CDR2 FQGNSA come from the germline V gene. With V trimmed by 2 bases and J by 0 bases, 6 bases remained unmatched. The CDR3 runs 16 residues. The CDR3 nucleotides read TGTGCCAGCAGCTTAACAGGGGACCTCATGAACACTGAAGCTTTCTTT. Translating it yields CASSLTGDLMNTEAFF.

The chain has TRBV7-2 and TRBJ2-3; TRBD2 matches at 8 bases. The length of the CDR3 is 16 residues. J lost 0 bases, V lost 7 bases, and 9 bases had no gene match. Per germline, CDR1 SGHTA and CDR2 FQGNSA. In DNA, the CDR3 is TGTGCCAGCACTACCCCTGCGGGGGGTAGCACAGATACGCAGTATTTT. As protein: CASTTPAGGSTDTQYF.

The chain recombines TRBV5-1 with TRBJ2-5; 10 nucleotides agree with TRBD1. The CDR3 loop spans 17 amino acids. The V and J ends lost 7 bases and 4 bases, in that order; junction bases with no gene match: 16. In germline, CDR1 is SGHRS, CDR2 YFSETQ. The CDR3 DNA sequence: TGCGCCAGCTGCCGGTCCCGGGACAGGGGTATAGTAGAGACCCAGTACTTC. Amino acid sequence: CASCRSRDRGIVETQYF.

This clone was seen a handful of times. The rearrangement uses TRBV5-1 and TRBJ1-3; D is ambiguous. Germline CDR1 SGHRS, CDR2 YFSETQ. The ends were cut back, 4 bases at V and 0 bases at J, with 8 bases in the middle. There are 14 residues in the CDR3. CDR3 protein: CASSTRDSGNTIYF. CDR3 nucleotides: TGCGCCAGCAGCACCCGGGACTCTGGAAACACCATATATTTT.

V gene TRBV19 combines with J gene TRBJ1-1, with a possible D match to TRBD1 (5 bases). Germline lookup yields CDR1 LNHDA and CDR2 SQIVND (reference sequence). This CDR3 is built from 14 residues. With 3 bases removed from V and 5 bases from J, the gap between germline ends came to 13 bases. CDR3 residues: CASSIAAGITEAFF. DNA for the CDR3: TGTGCCAGTAGTATTGCGGCAGGGATAACTGAAGCTTTCTTT.

About this clone: The junction departs from the called germline gene at one end, perhaps through a read error. The CDR3 is CASSLAARGNLF. CDR3 DNA: TGTGCCAGCAGCTTGGCCGCCAGGGGAAACCTCTTC. The V call is TRBV5-4, the J call TRBJ2-1, with D perhaps TRBD1 (6 bases). CDR1 is SGHNT and CDR2 is YYREEE in the germline V gene (reference sequence). This CDR3 is built from 12 residues.

This rearrangement joins TRBV28 to TRBJ1-2; the D gene is possibly TRBD1 (5 bases). V lost 7 bases to trimming and J lost 0 bases, with 12 bases between them. Germline loops: CDR1 MDHEN, CDR2 SYDVKM. This CDR3 is built from 14 residues. The chain's CDR3 is CASIQGYANYGYTF. The CDR3 bases are TGTGCCAGCATTCAGGGATACGCTAACTATGGCTACACCTTC.

V is TRBV29-1 and J is TRBJ1-2; TRBD1 matches at 8 bases. The germline V gene has CDR1 SQVTM and CDR2 ANQGSEA. V lost 7 bases to trimming and J lost 6 bases; unmatched junction nucleotides: 7. This CDR3 spans 12 amino acids. The CDR3 is CSAPTGVNGYTF. The CDR3, as DNA: TGCAGCGCTCCGACAGGGGTCAATGGCTACACCTTC.

The chain employs TRBV29-1 and TRBJ2-7; D not resolved. The CDR3 length is 14 residues. V lost 0 bases to trimming and J lost 0 bases, with 9 bases between them. CDR1 is SQVTM and CDR2 is ANQGSEA in the germline V gene. This CDR3 is CSVEDRGSSYEQYF. The CDR3 DNA follows: TGCAGCGTTGAAGATCGTGGCAGCTCCTACGAGCAGTACTTC.

This clone was seen only a few times. The rearrangement uses TRBV5-6 and TRBJ2-7; no definite D call. V shed 4 bases and J shed 1 base, with 9 bases lying between them. Germline CDR1 reads SGHDT; CDR2 reads YYEEEE. The CDR3 covers 13 residues. The CDR3 reads CASSTLHSYEQYV. CDR3 in DNA: TGTGCCAGCAGCACTCTCCATTCCTACGAGCAGTACGTC.

V usage is TRBV4-3 and J usage is TRBJ1-2; D perhaps matches TRBD1 (5 bases). V lost 0 bases, J lost 1 base, and 9 bases lay in between. The CDR3 contains 15 residues. Germline V gives CDR1 LGHNA, CDR2 YSLEER. CDR3 region: CASSQDTGDNYGYTF. As DNA, the CDR3 is TGCGCCAGCAGCCAAGATACGGGGGATAACTATGGCTACACCTTC.

This chain uses TRBV6-2 or TRBV6-3 with TRBJ1-1; D possibly corresponds to TRBD1 (6 bases). Trimming took 6 bases from V and 0 from J, leaving 14 bases between them. This CDR3 comprises 15 residues. Germline CDR1 is MNHEY and CDR2 is SVGEGT. CDR3 region: CASSLQGTMNTEAFF. CDR3 nucleotide sequence: TGTGCCAGCAGCCTACAGGGAACCATGAACACTGAAGCTTTCTTT.

There are a few counts of this clone. The CDR3 sequence: CASSLFGAGNYGYTF. As DNA, the CDR3 is TGTGCCAGCAGCTTGTTTGGGGCCGGGAACTATGGCTACACCTTC. This chain uses TRBV5-8 with TRBJ1-2; a possible D gene is TRBD1 (5 bases). Trimming cost V 1 base and J 2 bases, with 12 bases left between them. Germline CDR1 is SGHTS and CDR2 is YDEGEE. This CDR3 comprises 15 residues.

The chain uses TRBV2 and TRBJ2-5; TRBD2 aligns across 10 bases. The V gene end was trimmed by 4 bases and the J gene end by 5 bases; junction bases not matched to a gene: 7. CDR1 SNHLY and CDR2 FYNNEI come from the germline V gene. The CDR3 totals 15 residues. Here the CDR3 DNA reads TGTGCCAGCAGTGCCGGGACTAGCGAGGGGGAGACCCAGTACTTC. This codes for CASSAGTSEGETQYF.

The count of this clone is one. V gene TRBV7-2 combines with J gene TRBJ1-5; D possibly corresponds to TRBD1 (6 bases). V lost 5 bases and J 5 bases, leaving 10 bases between the germline ends. CDR3 length: 13 amino acids. The germline CDR1 and CDR2 sequences are SGHTA and FQGNSA. CDR3 nucleotides: TGTGCCAGCAGCCCACAGGGAGATCAGCCCCAGCATTTT. It specifies CASSPQGDQPQHF.

The CDR3 here is CAIRLAGEETQYF. DNA of the CDR3: TGTGCCATCAGACTAGCGGGCGAAGAGACCCAGTACTTC. The chain recombines TRBV10-3 with TRBJ2-5; 9 bases agree with TRBD2. After removal of 6 bases from V and 3 bases from J, the junction contained 2 bases not matched to a gene. Germline CDR1 and CDR2: ENHRY and SYGVKD. This CDR3 has 13 amino acids.

The rearrangement links TRBV27 to TRBJ2-1, with 14 nucleotides matching TRBD2. CDR1 and CDR2 (germline): MNHEY, SMNVEV (reference sequence). The CDR3 length is 15 residues. The trim removed 3 bases at V and 6 bases at J, leaving 1 base unmatched. The CDR3 sequence is CASSFGLAGGNEQFF. Written as DNA, the CDR3 is TGTGCCAGCAGTTTCGGACTAGCGGGGGGCAATGAGCAGTTCTTC.

The chain carries TRBV19 and TRBJ2-7; 9 nucleotides align to TRBD1. Germline lookup yields CDR1 LNHDA and CDR2 SQIVND (reference sequence). V gave up 3 bases and J gave up 1 base; unmatched junction bases: 7. The CDR3 runs to 16 residues. As DNA, the CDR3 is TGTGCCAGTAGTATGGGGGGACAGGGAACATCCTACGAGCAGTACTTC. Amino acids: CASSMGGQGTSYEQYF.